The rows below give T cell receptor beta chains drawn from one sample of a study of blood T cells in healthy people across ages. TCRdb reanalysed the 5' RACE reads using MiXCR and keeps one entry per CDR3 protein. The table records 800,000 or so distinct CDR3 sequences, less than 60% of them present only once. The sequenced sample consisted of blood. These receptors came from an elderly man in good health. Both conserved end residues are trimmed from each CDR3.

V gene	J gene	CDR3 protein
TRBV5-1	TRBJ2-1	ASSQSVVWRKSSYNEQF
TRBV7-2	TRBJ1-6	ASSLTGGGAPLH
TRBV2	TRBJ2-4	ASGIAKNIQY
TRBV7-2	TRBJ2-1	ASSLGGTSGVQF
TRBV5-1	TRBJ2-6	ASSLARDSPVSGANVLT
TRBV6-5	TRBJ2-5	ASSTGQGWGQETQY
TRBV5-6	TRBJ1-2	ASSFFDRINYGYT
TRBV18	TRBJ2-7	ASSPDSSSYEQY
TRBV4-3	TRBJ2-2	ASSQEDGAVTGELF
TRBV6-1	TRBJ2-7	ASTRLADEQY
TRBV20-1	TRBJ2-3	SARKTTDTQY